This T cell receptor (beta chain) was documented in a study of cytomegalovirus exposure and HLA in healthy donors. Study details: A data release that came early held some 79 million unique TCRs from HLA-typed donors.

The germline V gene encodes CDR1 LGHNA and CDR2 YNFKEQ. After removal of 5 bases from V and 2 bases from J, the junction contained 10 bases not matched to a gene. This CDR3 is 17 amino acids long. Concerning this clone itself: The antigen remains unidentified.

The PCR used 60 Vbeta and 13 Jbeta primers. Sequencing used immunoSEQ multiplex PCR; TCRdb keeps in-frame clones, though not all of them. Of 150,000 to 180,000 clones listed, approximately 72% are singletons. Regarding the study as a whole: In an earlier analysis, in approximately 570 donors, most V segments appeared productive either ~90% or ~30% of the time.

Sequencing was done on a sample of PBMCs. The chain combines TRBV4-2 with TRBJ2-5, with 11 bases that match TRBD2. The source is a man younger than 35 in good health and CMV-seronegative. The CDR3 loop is CASSASGTSGFQETQYF. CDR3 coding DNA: TGTGCCAGCAGCGCTTCCGGGACTAGCGGATTTCAAGAGACCCAGTACTTC.